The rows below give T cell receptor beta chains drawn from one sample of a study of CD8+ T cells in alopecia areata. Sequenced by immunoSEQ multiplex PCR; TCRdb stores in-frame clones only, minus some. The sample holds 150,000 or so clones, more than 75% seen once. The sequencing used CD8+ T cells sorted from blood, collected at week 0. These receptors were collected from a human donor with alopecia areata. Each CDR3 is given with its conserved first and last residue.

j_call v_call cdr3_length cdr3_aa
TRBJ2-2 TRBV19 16 CASSIGARANTGELFF
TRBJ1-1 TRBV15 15 CATSRDQFMNTEAFF
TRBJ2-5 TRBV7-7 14 CASSLSQGLETQYF
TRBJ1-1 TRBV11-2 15 CASSYYLDSVTEAFF
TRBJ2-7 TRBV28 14 CASSLTGFAYEQYF
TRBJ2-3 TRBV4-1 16 CASSQKAGGSTDTQYF
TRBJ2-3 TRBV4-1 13 CASSLGLTDTQYF
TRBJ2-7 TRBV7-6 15 CASSPPSRQGYEQYF
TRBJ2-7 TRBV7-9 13 CASSSGSSYEQYF
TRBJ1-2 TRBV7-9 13 CASSLGTNYGYTF
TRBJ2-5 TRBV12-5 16 CASGSGLAEPKETQYF
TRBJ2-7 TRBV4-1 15 CASSQILTGGWEQYF
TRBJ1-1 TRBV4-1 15 CASSQEAGTGAEAFF
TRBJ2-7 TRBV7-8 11 CASSSNTEQYF
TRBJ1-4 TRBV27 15 CASSFQGAPNEKLFF
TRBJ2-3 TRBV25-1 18 CASSEYTGRTGSPDTQYF
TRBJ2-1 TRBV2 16 CASSPKWAPIHNEQFF
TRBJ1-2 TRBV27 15 CASSLGYRYSYGYTF
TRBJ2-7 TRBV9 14 CASSVGGGDYEQYF
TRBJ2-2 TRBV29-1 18 CSVVFLGNQPSKTGELFF
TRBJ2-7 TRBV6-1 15 CASSGRQGAPYEQYF
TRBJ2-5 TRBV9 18 CASSVEFGAGGTEETQYF
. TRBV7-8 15 CASSLGGQSSYEQYF
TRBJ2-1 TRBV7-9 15 CASSAPSGVRNEQFF
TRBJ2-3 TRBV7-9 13 CASSNTFTDTQYF
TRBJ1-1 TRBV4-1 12 CASSHSNTEAFF
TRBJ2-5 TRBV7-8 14 CASSLGEGRETQYF
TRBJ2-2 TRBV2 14 CASMEGQGIGELFF
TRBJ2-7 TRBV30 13 CAWSRDSSYEQYF
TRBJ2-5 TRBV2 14 CASSEAGLPGTQYF
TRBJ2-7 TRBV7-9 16 CASRSASGQGDYEQYF
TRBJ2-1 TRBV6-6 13 CASSYEGGSEQFF
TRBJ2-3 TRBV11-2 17 CASSQGMVAAPIPTQYF
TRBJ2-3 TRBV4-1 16 CASSQDGGGLADTQYF
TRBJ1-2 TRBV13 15 CASSLFGGTDYGYTF
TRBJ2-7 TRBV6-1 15 CASSELLQTPAEQYF
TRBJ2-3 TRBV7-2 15 CASSPVDSATDTQYF
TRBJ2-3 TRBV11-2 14 CASSFGTGEDTQYF
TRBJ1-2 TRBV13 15 CASSSTTGDDYGYTF
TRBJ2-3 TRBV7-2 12 CASSFMADTQYF
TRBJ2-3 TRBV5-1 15 CASSFGDSVTDTQYF
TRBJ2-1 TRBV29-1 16 CSVEFSGSGSYNEQFF
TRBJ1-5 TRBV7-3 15 CASSPRHGDNQPQHF
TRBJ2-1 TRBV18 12 CASSPGNNEQFF
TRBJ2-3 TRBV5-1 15 CASSAPDRGADTQYF
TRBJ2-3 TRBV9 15 CASSPQGGSTDTQYF
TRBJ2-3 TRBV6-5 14 CASSQFASPDTQYF
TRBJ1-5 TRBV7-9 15 CASNSGQGSNQPQHF
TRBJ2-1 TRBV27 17 CASSPILAGGLKSEQFF
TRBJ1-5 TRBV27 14 CASSLGTGNQPQHF
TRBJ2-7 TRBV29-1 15 CSVEGTPTSSHEQYF
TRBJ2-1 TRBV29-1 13 CSAPWRSYNEQFF
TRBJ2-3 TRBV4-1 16 CASSQASGPSTDTQYF
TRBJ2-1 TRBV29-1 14 CSVKGPPQANEQFF